The 23 T cell receptor beta chains in this list originate from one sample, sequenced in a study of monozygotic twins with inflammatory bowel disease. No DNA is given; TCRdb re-called the 5' RACE reads and lists each CDR3 protein once. Its table lists more than 110,000 distinct CDR3 sequences. Sequenced input: blood. These receptors originate from a human donor with ulcerative colitis or Crohn's disease, or a healthy co-twin of an affected twin (not recorded which).

CDR3: CASSLARVSGSFDEQYF. This chain joins TRBV5-1 and TRBJ2-7; TCRdb outputs TRBD2, but without DNA this stays unchecked. CDR3 length equals 17 residues. The germline CDR1 and CDR2 sequences are SGHRS and YFSETQ.

The chain carries TRBV12-3 or TRBV12-4 and TRBJ1-5; the TCRdb D gene call, TRBD1, has no DNA to confirm it. CDR3 length equals 15 residues. The CDR3 spells CASRLSGGSNQPQHF.

The chain's CDR3 is CASSLESGTSGGDEQFF. The chain is built from TRBV7-2 and TRBJ2-1; there is no DNA to check the TCRdb D call of TRBD2. CDR1 is SGHTA, CDR2 FQGNSA, per germline. The length of the CDR3 is 17 residues.

V usage is TRBV7-2 and J usage is TRBJ2-3; the TCRdb call, TRBD1, lacks DNA for checking. CDR3 length: 13 amino acids. CDR1 SGHTA and CDR2 FQGNSA come from the germline V gene. Here the CDR3 reads CASSLKGEDTQYF. Together with reference TRBV7-2 and TRBJ2-3, the CDR3 gives the full variable domain: GAGVSQSPSNKVTEKGKDVELRCDPISGHTALYWYRQSLGQGLEFLIYFQGNSAPDKSGLPSDRFSAERTGGSVSTLTIQRTQQEDSAVYLCASSLKGEDTQYFGPGTRLTVL.

The V call is TRBV11-2, the J call TRBJ2-4; TCRdb calls TRBD2, which cannot be checked without DNA. CDR1 is SGHAT, CDR2 FQNNGV, per germline. The CDR3 runs 16 residues. The chain's CDR3 is CASSLGTSGKTNIQYF.

The chain combines TRBV3-1 with TRBJ1-1. This CDR3 has 13 amino acids. Germline V gives CDR1 LGHDT, CDR2 YNNKEL (reference sequence). CDR3 sequence: CASSQGGNTEAFF.

The CDR3 sequence is CATSDFRRRDTGELFF. The chain joins TRBV24-1 to TRBJ2-2. The CDR3 is 16 residues long. Per germline, CDR1 KGHDR and CDR2 SFDVKD.

V and J are TRBV7-9 and TRBJ1-1; there is no DNA to check the TCRdb D call of TRBD1. CDR3 size: 14 residues. Germline-derived CDR1 and CDR2 are SEHNR and FQNEAQ (reference sequence). The CDR3 is CASSHIRQGGQAFF.

V is TRBV11-2 and J is TRBJ2-5. This CDR3 is 12 amino acids long. Per germline, CDR1 SGHAT and CDR2 FQNNGV. Here the CDR3 reads CASSIDGETQYF.

This rearrangement joins TRBV15 to TRBJ2-5; TCRdb designates TRBD1, a call that cannot be tested without DNA. From germline, CDR1 is LNHNV and CDR2 YYDKDF (reference sequence). The CDR3 loop spans 13 amino acids. This CDR3 is CATSTGGAETQYF.

V and J are TRBV15 and TRBJ2-1; TCRdb's assignment of TRBD2 cannot be checked, as there is no DNA. The germline CDR1 and CDR2 sequences are LNHNV and YYDKDF (reference sequence). There are 16 residues in the CDR3. This CDR3 reads CATSRPGGGVSNEQFF.

The chain uses TRBV7-9 and TRBJ2-6. The germline gives CDR1 SEHNR, CDR2 FQNEAQ (reference sequence). The CDR3 has 13 residues. The CDR3 is CASSLAGANVLTF. The full variable domain, in which reference TRBV7-9 and TRBJ2-6 provide the parts outside the CDR3, is DTGVSQNPRHKITKRGQNVTFRCDPISEHNRLYWYRQTLGQGPEFLTYFQNEAQLEKSRLLSDRFSAERPKGSFSTLEIQRTEQGDSAMYLCASSLAGANVLTFGAGSRLTVL.

The chain joins TRBV11-1 to TRBJ2-2; TCRdb calls TRBD2, which cannot be checked without DNA. Germline CDR1 SGHAT, CDR2 FQDESV (reference sequence). The CDR3 consists of 15 residues. The CDR3 sequence: CASSWSGRNTGELFF.

The chain links TRBV6-5 to TRBJ2-1; TCRdb picks TRBD1, but there is no DNA to check that call. Germline lookup yields CDR1 MNHEY and CDR2 SVGAGI. This CDR3 is built from 15 residues. The CDR3 sequence is CASSTRPATVNEQFF.

Here the CDR3 reads CASSSPGTDTQYF. This chain joins TRBV7-3 and TRBJ2-3; the D call of TRBD1 rests on TCRdb alone, since no DNA is present to check it. CDR1 is SGHTA, CDR2 FQGTGA, per germline. CDR3 length: 13 amino acids.

This sequence joins TRBV15 and TRBJ2-6; the TRBD1 assignment by TCRdb is unverifiable without DNA. The CDR3 sequence is 16 residues long. Germline V gene data show CDR1 as LNHNV and CDR2 as YYDKDF (reference sequence). CDR3 sequence reads: CATSPGPSSGANVLTF.

The V gene is TRBV12-3 or TRBV12-4, the J gene TRBJ2-3; TCRdb outputs TRBD2, but without DNA this stays unchecked. The CDR3 is 14 residues long. The CDR3 reads CASTLGSSTDTQYF.

The rearrangement links TRBV20-1 to TRBJ2-1; TCRdb calls TRBD1, which cannot be checked without DNA. Germline V gene lookup returns CDR1 DFQATT and CDR2 SNEGSKA (reference sequence). This CDR3 is built from 20 residues. CDR3 loop: CSARLYPGQEARFSYNEQFF.

The chain recombines TRBV18 with TRBJ1-5; the TRBD1 assignment by TCRdb is unverifiable without DNA. This CDR3 has 16 amino acids. Germline CDR1 is KGHSH and CDR2 is LQKENI. CDR3: CASSADRGQRNQPQHF. Complete variable domain (other parts from reference TRBV18 and TRBJ1-5): NAGVMQNPRHLVRRRGQEARLRCSPMKGHSHVYWYRQLPEEGLKFMVYLQKENIIDESGMPKERFSAEFPKEGPSILRIQQVVRGDSAAYFCASSADRGQRNQPQHFGDGTRLSIL.

The CDR3 here is CASSYPDRGHGYTF. The chain couples TRBV6-2 or TRBV6-3 to TRBJ1-2; with no DNA, the TCRdb D assignment of TRBD1 cannot be verified. CDR1 MNHEY and CDR2 SVGEGT come from the germline V gene. This CDR3 has 14 residues.

The chain joins TRBV5-1 to TRBJ1-2; TCRdb reports TRBD1, a call that lacks DNA to check it against. Per germline, CDR1 SGHRS and CDR2 YFSETQ. The CDR3 runs 15 residues. CDR3 in amino acids: CASSTGTGGNYGYTF.

The chain combines TRBV5-1 with TRBJ1-1. CDR1 and CDR2 (germline): SGHRS, YFSETQ. There are 15 residues in the CDR3. Here the CDR3 reads CASSLEGFPNTEAFF.

This chain's CDR3 is CASSPLVPVPFF. The chain recombines TRBV12-3 or TRBV12-4 with TRBJ2-1; as DNA is missing, the TRBD2 call by TCRdb cannot be tested. This CDR3 comprises 12 residues.